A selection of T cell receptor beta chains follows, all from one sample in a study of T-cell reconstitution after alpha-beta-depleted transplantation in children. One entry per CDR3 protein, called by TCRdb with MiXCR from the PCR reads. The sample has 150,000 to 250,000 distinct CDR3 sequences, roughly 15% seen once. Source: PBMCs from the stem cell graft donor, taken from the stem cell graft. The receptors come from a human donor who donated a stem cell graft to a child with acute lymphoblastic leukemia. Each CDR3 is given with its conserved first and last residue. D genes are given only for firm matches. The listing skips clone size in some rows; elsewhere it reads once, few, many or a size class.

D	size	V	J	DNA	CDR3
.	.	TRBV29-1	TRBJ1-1	TGCAGCGTTGAGGTAGGCCCCCTGGGGACTGAAGCTTTCTTT	CSVEVGPLGTEAFF
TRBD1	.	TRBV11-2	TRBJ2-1	TGTGCCAGCAGCCAATTCCCGGGACAGGGGAAAAATGAGCAGTTCTTC	CASSQFPGQGKNEQFF
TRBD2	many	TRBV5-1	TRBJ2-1	TGCGCCAGCGCGGGAGGGCTAGCCTCCTACAATGAGCAGTTCTTC	CASAGGLASYNEQFF
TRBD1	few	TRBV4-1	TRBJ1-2	TGCGCCAGCAGCCAAGTTGCGTGGGACAGGGAGGACTATGGCTACACCTTC	CASSQVAWDREDYGYTF
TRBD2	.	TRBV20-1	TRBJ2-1	TGCAGTGCCTACCCTCTAGCGGGAGGTGATAATGAGCAGTTCTTC	CSAYPLAGGDNEQFF
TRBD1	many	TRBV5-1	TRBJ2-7	TGCGCCAGCAGCTTGACGGGACAGGGCCCTTCCTACGAGCAGTACTTC	CASSLTGQGPSYEQYF
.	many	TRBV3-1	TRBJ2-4	TGTGCCAGCAGCCAAGATTTTGCGGGGCTAGCCAAAAACATTCAGTACTTC	CASSQDFAGLAKNIQYF
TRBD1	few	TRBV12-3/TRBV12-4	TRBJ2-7	TGTGCCAGCAGTCCCGGAGACAGGGCTGGAGGTGGACTGGACCACGAGCAGTACTTC	CASSPGDRAGGGLDHEQYF
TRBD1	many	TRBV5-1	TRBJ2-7	TGCGCCAGCAGCTTGGCCCAGGACAGGCCGTCCTACGAGCAGTACTTC	CASSLAQDRPSYEQYF
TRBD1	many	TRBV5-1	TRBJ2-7	TGCGCCAGCAGCCCCCATCCCAGGGGGCAGGTAAACGAGCAGTACTTC	CASSPHPRGQVNEQYF
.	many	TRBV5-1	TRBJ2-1	TGCGCCAGCACCCCCGATCCCAGTTACAATGAGCAGTTCTTC	CASTPDPSYNEQFF
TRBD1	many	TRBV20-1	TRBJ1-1	TGCAGTGCTAAGCGGGACAGGGGGGCTGAAGCTTTCTTT	CSAKRDRGAEAFF
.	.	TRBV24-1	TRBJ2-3	TGTGCCACCAGTGATCTGGAGTTTGGGAGCACAGATACGCAGTATTTT	CATSDLEFGSTDTQYF
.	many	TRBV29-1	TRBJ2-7	TGCAGCGTTGAAGATTGGGCAGGGCCCCCTGAGCAGTACTTC	CSVEDWAGPPEQYF
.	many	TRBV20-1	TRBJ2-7	TGCAGTGCTAGACAAGGACCGCTCTACGAGCAGTACTTC	CSARQGPLYEQYF
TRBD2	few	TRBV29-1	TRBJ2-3	TGCAGCGTCCTGAAAACTTGGACTAGCGGGCGGAGCACAGATACGCAGTATTTT	CSVLKTWTSGRSTDTQYF
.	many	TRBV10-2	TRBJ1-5	TGCGCCAGCAGTGACTTGCAGGGTAATCAGCCCCAGCATTTT	CASSDLQGNQPQHF
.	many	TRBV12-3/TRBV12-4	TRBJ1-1	TGTGCCAGCATCTGGGGGGGGATGAACACTGAAGCTTTCTTT	CASIWGGMNTEAFF